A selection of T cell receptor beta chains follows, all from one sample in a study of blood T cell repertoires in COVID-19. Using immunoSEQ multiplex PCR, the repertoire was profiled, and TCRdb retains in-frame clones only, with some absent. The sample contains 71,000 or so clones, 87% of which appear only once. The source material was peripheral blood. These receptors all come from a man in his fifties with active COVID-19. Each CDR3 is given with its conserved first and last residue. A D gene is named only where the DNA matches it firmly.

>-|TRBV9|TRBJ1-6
TGTGCCAGCAGCGTAGCCGGACGAGCAGGGTTTGATTCACCCCTCCACTTT
CASSVAGRAGFDSPLHF
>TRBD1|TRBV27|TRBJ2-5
TGTGCCAGCAGCCTCAGGGGGCAGGAGACCCAGTACTTC
CASSLRGQETQYF
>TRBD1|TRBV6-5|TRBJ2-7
TGTGCCAGCAGCCCGGGACAGTCCCACGAGCAGTACTTC
CASSPGQSHEQYF
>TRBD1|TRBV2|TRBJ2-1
TGTGCCAGCAGTGGGACAGGGGAAGAGGGTGAGCAGTTCTTC
CASSGTGEEGEQFF
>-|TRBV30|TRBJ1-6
TGTGCCTGGCAGGGTACCGGTTCCTATAATTCACCCCTCCACTTT
CAWQGTGSYNSPLHF
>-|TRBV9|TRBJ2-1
TGTGCCAGCAGCCCGAGGCAGGGGTTGTATGAGCAGTTCTTC
CASSPRQGLYEQFF
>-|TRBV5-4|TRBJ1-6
TGTGCCAGCAGACCTGAACCAGGGTCACCCCTCCACTTT
CASRPEPGSPLHF
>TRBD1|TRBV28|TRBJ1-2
TGTGCCAGCAGTTCCAGTGGCAGGGGGGAAGGCTACACCTTC
CASSSSGRGEGYTF
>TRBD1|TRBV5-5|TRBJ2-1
TGTGCCAGCATCCTAGCCCTGCGGACTTCTCCAGGGGGCAATGAGCAGTTCTTC
CASILALRTSPGGNEQFF
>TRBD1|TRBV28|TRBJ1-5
TGTGCCAGCAGTCCACCTTTGACAGGGAGGCCCCAGCATTTT
CASSPPLTGRPQHF
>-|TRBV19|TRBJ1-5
TGTGCCAGCTCACAGGGAAATCAGCCCCAGCATTTT
CASSQGNQPQHF
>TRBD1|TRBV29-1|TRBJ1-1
TGCAGCGCCCGGACAGGGTCAATGAACACTGAAGCTTTCTTT
CSARTGSMNTEAFF
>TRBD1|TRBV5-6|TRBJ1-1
TGTGCCAGCAGTCGAGGACAGGGGGCTAAAGCGGTGAACACTGAAGCTTTCTTT
CASSRGQGAKAVNTEAFF
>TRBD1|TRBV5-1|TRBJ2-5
TGCGCCAGCAGCTTGGTCGACAGGGGGCAAGAGACCCAGTACTTC
CASSLVDRGQETQYF
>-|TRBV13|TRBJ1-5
TGTGCCAGCAGCTTAGGACAGATTAATCAGCCCCAGCATTTT
CASSLGQINQPQHF
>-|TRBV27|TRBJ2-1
TGTGCCAGCAGTTTCAGGGGGGCAGTACAATACAATGAGCAGTTCTTC
CASSFRGAVQYNEQFF
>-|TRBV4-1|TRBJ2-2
TGCGCCAGCAGCGTTTCCCTCAGGGGCGCGGGCACCGGGGAGCTGTTTTTT
CASSVSLRGAGTGELFF
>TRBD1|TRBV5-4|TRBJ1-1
TGTGCCAGCAGCGGGCCGGGACAGGGATTGAGGACTGAAGCTTTCTTT
CASSGPGQGLRTEAFF
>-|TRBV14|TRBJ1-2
TGTGCCAGCAGCCAAGTAGCATTTTATGGCTACACCTTC
CASSQVAFYGYTF